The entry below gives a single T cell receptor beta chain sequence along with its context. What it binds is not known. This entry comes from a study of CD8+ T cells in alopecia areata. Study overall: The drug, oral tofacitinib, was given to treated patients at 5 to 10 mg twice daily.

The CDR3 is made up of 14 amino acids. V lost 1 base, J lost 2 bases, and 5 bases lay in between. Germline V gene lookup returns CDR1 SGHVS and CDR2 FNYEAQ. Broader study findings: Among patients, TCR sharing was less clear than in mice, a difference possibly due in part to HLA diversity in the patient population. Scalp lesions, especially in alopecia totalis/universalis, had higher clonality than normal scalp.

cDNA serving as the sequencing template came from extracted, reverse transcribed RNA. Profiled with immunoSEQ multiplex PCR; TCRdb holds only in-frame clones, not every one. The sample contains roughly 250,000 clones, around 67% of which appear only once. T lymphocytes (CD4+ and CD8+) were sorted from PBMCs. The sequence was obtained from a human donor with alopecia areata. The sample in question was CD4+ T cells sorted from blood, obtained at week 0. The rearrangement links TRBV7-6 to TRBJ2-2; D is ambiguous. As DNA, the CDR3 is TGTGCCAGCAGCTTAGGCAGTAACACCGGGGAGCTGTTTTTT. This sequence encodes CASSLGSNTGELFF. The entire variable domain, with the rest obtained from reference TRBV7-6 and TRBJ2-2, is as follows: GAGVSQSPRYKVTKRGQDVALRCDPISGHVSLYWYRQALGQGPEFLTYFNYEAQQDKSGLPNDRFSAERPEGSISTLTIQRTEQRDSAMYRCASSLGSNTGELFFGEGSRLTVL.